This TCR beta chain was sequenced in a study of blood T cells in healthy people across ages. At the level of the study: Capture by template switching was about one barcoded beta molecule per two T cells. General study points: When set beside aged donors, long-lived donors presented more naive CD4+ cells and higher diversity. From one million sequenced T cells, diversity estimates were lower bounds.

A second about 6 to 12 cycle PCR used barcoded and J-beta primers. TCRdb reprocessed the 5' RACE reads via MiXCR and lists one record per CDR3 protein. The sample contains around 990,000 distinct CDR3 sequences, 30% to 40% of which appear only once. In each sample, at least 7 million PBMCs were isolated. Trimming at V came to 5 bases and at J to 0 bases, leaving 8 bases not matched to a gene. CDR3 length equals 16 residues. CDR1 SEHNR and CDR2 FQNEAQ come from the germline V gene (reference sequence). This clonotype came up a few times. Antigen unknown. The chain has TRBV7-9 and TRBJ1-1, with TRBD1 matching 8 bases. The specimen was blood. The clonotype comes from a man aged 18 to 30 in good health. The CDR3 is CASSEGAGGVNTEAFF. The CDR3, as DNA: TGTGCCAGCAGCGAAGGGGCAGGGGGCGTGAACACTGAAGCTTTCTTT.